This entry concerns a single T cell receptor beta chain. What it binds is unknown. The data derive from a study of Graves' ophthalmopathy and Graves' hyperthyroidism. The wider study: Untreated patients at initial diagnosis provided peripheral blood.

Study-level findings and limits: In predicting ophthalmopathy progression, the model reached approximately 71% sensitivity and 72% to 80% specificity.

Germline assignment: CDR1 MNHNS and CDR2 SASEGT. Trimming at V came to 6 bases and at J to 8 bases, leaving 9 bases not matched to a gene. This CDR3 contains 15 residues. RNA served as the template for amplifying TCR beta CDR3 regions. An initial RT-PCR round employing HTBI primers preceded a second-round multiplex PCR. TCRdb re-analysed the multiplex PCR reads in MiXCR, keeping a single row per CDR3 protein. Altogether more than 300,000 distinct CDR3 sequences are present, 17% being singletons, with the ten largest covering 2% to 3%. Sequencing was performed on peripheral blood. V gene TRBV6-1 combines with J gene TRBJ2-7; 14 positions match TRBD2. The TCR sequence derives from an adult woman with stable Graves' hyperthyroidism. DNA for the CDR3: TGTGCCAGCAGAGTTCCGGGACTAGCGGGGGATCAGCAGTACTTC. It codes for CASRVPGLAGDQQYF.